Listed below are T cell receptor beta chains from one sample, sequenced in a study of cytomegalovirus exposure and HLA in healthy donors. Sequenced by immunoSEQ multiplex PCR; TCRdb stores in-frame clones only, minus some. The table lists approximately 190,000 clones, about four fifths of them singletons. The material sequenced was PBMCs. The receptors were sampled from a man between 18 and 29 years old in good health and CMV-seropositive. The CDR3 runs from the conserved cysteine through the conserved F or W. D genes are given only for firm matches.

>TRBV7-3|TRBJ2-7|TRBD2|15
CASRPGTSGTYEQYF
TGTGCCAGCCGACCTGGGACTAGCGGAACCTACGAGCAGTACTTC
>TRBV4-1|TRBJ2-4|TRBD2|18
CASSQGLAGGLAKNIQYF
TGCGCCAGCAGCCAGGGACTAGCGGGAGGGCTAGCCAAAAACATTCAGTACTTC
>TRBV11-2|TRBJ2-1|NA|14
CASSWGSTYNEQFF
TGTGCCAGCAGCTGGGGCAGTACCTACAATGAGCAGTTCTTC
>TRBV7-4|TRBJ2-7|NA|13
CASSDIASRQQYF
TGTGCCAGCAGCGACATCGCCTCTCGACAGCAGTACTTC
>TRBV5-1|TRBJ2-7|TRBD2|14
CASSLTSGSNEQYF
TGCGCCAGCAGCTTGACTAGCGGGAGTAACGAGCAGTACTTC
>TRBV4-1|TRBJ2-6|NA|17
CASSPVRVGSGANVLTF
TGCGCCAGCAGCCCCGTCAGGGTAGGATCTGGGGCCAACGTCCTGACTTTC
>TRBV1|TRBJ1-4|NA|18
CTSSQLTSRGCHCEKLFF
TGCACCAGCAGCCAGCTCACCTCGAGGGGGTGTCATTGCGAAAAACTGTTTTTT
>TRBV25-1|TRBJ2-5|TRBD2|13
CASRLAGEETQYF
TGTGCCAGCAGACTAGCGGGAGAAGAGACCCAGTACTTC
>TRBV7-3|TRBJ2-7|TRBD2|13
CASSFGTSNEQYF
TGTGCCAGCAGCTTCGGGACTAGTAACGAGCAGTACTTC
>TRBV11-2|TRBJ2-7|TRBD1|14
CASSFDRANYEQYF
TGTGCCAGCAGCTTCGACAGGGCCAACTACGAGCAGTACTTC
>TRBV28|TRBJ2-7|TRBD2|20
CASNLGYGGLAGASSYEQYF
TGTGCCAGCAACCTAGGCTATGGGGGCCTAGCGGGAGCGAGCTCCTACGAGCAGTACTTC
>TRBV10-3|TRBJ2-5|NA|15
CATTVFEGPRETQYF
TGTGCCACCACCGTGTTCGAGGGCCCCAGGGAGACCCAGTACTTC
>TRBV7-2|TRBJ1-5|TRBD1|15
CASSAGQGTNQPQHF
TGTGCCAGCAGCGCGGGACAGGGCACCAATCAGCCCCAGCATTTT
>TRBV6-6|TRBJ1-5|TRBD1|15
CASSQRGTGVQPQHF
TGTGCCAGCAGCCAAAGAGGGACAGGGGTTCAGCCCCAGCATTTT